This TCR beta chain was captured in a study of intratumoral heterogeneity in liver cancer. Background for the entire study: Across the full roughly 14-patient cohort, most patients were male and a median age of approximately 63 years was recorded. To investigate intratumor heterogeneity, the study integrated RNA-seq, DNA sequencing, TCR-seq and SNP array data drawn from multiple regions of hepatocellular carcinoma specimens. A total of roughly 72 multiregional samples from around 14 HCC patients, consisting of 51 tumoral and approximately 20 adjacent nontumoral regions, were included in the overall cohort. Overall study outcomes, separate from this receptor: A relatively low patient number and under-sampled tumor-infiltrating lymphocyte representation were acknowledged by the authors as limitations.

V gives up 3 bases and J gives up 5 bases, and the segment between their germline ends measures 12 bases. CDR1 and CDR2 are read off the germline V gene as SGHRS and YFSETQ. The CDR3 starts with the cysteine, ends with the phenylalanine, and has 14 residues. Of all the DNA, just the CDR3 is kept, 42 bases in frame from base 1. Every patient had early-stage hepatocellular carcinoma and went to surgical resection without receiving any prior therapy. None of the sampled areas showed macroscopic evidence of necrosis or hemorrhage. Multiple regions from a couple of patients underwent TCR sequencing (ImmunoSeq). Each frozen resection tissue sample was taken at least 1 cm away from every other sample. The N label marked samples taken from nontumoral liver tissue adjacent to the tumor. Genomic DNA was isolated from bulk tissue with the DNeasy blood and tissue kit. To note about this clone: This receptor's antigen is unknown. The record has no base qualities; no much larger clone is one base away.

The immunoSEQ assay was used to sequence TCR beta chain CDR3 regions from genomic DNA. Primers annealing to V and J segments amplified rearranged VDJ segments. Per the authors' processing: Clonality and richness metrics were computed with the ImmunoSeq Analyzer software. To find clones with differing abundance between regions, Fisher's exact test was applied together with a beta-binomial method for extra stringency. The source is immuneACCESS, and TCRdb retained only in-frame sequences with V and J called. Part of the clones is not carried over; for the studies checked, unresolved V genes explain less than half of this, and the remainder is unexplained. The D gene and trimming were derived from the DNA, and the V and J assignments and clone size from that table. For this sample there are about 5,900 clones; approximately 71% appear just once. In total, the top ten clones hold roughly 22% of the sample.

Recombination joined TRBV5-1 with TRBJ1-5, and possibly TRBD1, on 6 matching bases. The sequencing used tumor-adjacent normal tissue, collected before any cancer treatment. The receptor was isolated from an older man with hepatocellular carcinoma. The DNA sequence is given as TGCGCCAGCAGCTCGACAGGTTCTGATCAGCCCCAGCATTTT. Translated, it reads CASSSTGSDQPQHF. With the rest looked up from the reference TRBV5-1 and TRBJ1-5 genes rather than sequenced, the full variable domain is KAGVTQTPRYLIKTRGQQVTLSCSPISGHRSVSWYQQTPGQGLQFLFEYFSETQRNKGNFPGRFSGRQFSNSRSEMNVSTLELGDSALYLCASSSTGSDQPQHFGDGTRLSIL.